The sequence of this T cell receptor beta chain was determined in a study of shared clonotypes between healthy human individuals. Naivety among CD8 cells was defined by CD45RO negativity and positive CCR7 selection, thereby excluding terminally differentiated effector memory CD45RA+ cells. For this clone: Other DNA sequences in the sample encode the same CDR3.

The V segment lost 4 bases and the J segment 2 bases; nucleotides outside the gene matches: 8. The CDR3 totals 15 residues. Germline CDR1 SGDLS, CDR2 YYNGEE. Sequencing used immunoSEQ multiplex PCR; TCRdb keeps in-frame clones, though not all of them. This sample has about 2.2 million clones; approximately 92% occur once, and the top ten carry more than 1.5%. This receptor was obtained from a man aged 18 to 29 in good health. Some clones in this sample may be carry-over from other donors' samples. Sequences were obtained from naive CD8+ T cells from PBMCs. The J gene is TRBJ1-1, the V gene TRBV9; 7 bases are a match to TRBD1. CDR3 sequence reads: CASSPAGQTNTEAFF. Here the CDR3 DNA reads TGTGCCAGCAGCCCGGCGGGACAGACAAACACTGAAGCTTTCTTT.